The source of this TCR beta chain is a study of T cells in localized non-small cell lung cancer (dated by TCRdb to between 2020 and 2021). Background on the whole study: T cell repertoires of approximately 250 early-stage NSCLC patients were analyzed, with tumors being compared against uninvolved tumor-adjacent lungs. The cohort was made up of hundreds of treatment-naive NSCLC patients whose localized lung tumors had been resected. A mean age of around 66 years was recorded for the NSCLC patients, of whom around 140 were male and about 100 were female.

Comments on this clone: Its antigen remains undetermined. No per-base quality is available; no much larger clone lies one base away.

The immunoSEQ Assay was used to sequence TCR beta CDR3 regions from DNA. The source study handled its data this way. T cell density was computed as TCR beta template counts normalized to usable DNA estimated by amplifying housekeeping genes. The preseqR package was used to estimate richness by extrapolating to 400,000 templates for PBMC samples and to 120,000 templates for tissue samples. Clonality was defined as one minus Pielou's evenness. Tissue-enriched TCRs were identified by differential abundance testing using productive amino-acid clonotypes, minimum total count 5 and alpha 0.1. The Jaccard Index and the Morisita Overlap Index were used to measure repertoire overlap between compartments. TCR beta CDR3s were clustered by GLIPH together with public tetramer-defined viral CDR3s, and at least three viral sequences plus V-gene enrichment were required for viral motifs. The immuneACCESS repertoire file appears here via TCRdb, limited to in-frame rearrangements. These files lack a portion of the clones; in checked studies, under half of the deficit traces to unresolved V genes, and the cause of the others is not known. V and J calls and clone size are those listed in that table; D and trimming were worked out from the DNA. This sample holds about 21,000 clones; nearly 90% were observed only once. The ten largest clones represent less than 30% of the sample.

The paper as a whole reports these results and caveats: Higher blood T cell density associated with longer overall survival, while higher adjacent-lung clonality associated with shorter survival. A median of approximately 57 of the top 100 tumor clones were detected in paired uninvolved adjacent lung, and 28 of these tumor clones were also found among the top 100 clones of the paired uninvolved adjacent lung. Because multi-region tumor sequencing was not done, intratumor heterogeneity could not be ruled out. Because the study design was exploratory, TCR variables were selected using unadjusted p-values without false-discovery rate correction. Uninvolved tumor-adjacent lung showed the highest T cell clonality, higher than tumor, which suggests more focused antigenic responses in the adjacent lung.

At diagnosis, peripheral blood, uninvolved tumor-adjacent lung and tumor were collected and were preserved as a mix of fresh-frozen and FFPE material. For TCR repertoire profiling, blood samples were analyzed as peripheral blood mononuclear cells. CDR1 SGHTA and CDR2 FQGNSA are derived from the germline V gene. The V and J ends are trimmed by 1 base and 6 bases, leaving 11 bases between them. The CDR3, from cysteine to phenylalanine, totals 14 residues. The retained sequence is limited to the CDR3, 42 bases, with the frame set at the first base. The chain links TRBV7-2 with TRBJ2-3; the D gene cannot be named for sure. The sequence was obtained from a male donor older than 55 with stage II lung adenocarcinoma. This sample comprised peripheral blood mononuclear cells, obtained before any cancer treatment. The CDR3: CASSLGHSSDTQYF. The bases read TGTGCCAGCAGCTTAGGACACTCTTCGGATACGCAGTATTTT.